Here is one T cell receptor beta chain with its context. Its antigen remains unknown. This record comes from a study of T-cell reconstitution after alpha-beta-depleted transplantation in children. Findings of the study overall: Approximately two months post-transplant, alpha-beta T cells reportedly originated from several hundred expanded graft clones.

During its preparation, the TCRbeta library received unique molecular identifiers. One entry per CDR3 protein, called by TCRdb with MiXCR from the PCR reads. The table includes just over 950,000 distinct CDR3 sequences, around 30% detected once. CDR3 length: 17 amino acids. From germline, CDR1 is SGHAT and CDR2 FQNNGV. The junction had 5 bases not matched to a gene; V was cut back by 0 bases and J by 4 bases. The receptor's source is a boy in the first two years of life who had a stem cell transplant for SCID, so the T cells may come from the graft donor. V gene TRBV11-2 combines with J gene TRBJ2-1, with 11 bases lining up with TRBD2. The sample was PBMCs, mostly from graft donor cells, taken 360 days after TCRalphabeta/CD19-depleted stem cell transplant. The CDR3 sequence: CASSLELLAGVYNEQFF. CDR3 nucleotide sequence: TGTGCCAGCAGCTTAGAACTACTAGCGGGGGTGTACAATGAGCAGTTCTTC.